Here is one T cell receptor beta chain with its context. Its antigen is undetermined. This sample was taken from a study of T cell responses to AZD1222 COVID-19 vaccine. General observations from the study: Repertoires were collected only later (after the peak T cell response had occurred). Only 5 to 7 AZD1222 recipients tested seropositive at baseline. It should be noted that donors were predominantly white British and more often female, and clonal diversity was possibly underestimated.

Measured with immunoSEQ multiplex PCR; TCRdb has only the in-frame clones, and not every one. This table has roughly 200,000 clones, 94% appearing once. The receptor was isolated from an adult who received the MenACWY meningococcal vaccine as a control. The specimen was peripheral blood, collected 28 days after the second dose of the MenACWY control vaccine.

CDR3 sequence: CASRGLTGELFF. DNA of the CDR3: TGTGCCAGCAGGGGGCTTACCGGGGAGCTGTTTTTT. The gene calls are TRBV19 and TRBJ2-2, with 8 bases aligning to TRBD1. There are 12 residues in the CDR3. The J segment lost 5 bases and the V segment lost 9 bases, leaving 2 bases of the junction unmatched. Germline CDR1 LNHDA, CDR2 SQIVND (reference sequence).